This TCR beta chain was recovered during a study of beta chain features in type 1 diabetes. Every bit of the isolated RNA underwent reverse transcription, so sequencing read expressed TCRB transcripts. TCRdb's table, derived via immunoSEQ multiplex PCR, lists solely in-frame clones and lacks some. The sample holds roughly 150,000 clones; almost 65% are singletons and the top ten take about 0.089%. CDR1 and CDR2 (germline): SGHTA, FQGNSA. The germline V and J ends were trimmed by 5 bases and 0 bases, with 14 bases remaining between them. The CDR3 sequence is 15 residues long. Remarks on this clone: Its specificity is not known.

Study-wide findings and caveats: Significant though moderate, a shortening of TCRB CDR3s appeared in all four CD4+ subsets of Type 1 diabetes patients. A possible short-template PCR bias applies equally to patients and controls.

Sequenced: naive CD4+ T cells from blood. The TCR sequence derives from a young man with type 1 diabetes. This sequence joins TRBV7-2 and TRBJ2-7, with D unclear. In DNA, the CDR3 is TGTGCCAGCAGCAACCACCGGGTCCTCTCCTACGAGCAGTACTTC. Amino acid sequence: CASSNHRVLSYEQYF. Based on the CDR3 plus reference TRBV7-2 and TRBJ2-7, the full variable domain is GAGVSQSPSNKVTEKGKDVELRCDPISGHTALYWYRQSLGQGLEFLIYFQGNSAPDKSGLPSDRFSAERTGGSVSTLTIQRTQQEDSAVYLCASSNHRVLSYEQYFGPGTRLTVT.